Following are 7 T cell receptor beta chains from one sample sequenced in a study of T cell responses to AZD1222 COVID-19 vaccine. The assay was immunoSEQ multiplex PCR, and TCRdb's table has in-frame clones only and misses some. The sample yields around 190,000 clones, about 90% seen once. The sequencing here drew on peripheral blood, taken on day 0 of AZD1222 vaccination. The receptors come from an adult in good health.

The chain joins TRBV7-2 to TRBJ1-3; possibly TRBD1 for D (5 bases). The CDR3 covers 14 residues. Deletions cut 0 bases from V and 2 bases from J, with 5 bases between. Germline V gene sequence: CDR1 SGHTA, CDR2 FQGNSA. The CDR3 protein is CASSLAQAGNTIYF. The CDR3 DNA is TGTGCCAGCAGCTTAGCACAGGCTGGAAACACCATATATTTT.

This clone was seen once. The chain is built from TRBV15 and TRBJ1-1; D is perhaps TRBD1 (6 bases). Germline V CDR1 and CDR2: LNHNV, YYDKDF (reference sequence). The CDR3 runs to 13 residues. Trimming pared 3 bases from V and 3 bases from J, leaving 8 bases between. The CDR3 region has the DNA TGTGCCACCAGCAGCGCAGGGGACACTGAAGCTTTCTTT. Protein sequence: CATSSAGDTEAFF.

The V gene is TRBV18, the J gene TRBJ1-1; 7 bases are a match to TRBD1. Germline V lookup: CDR1 KGHSH, CDR2 LQKENI. The CDR3 extends over 15 amino acids. V was clipped by 2 bases and J by 4 bases; unmatched bases: 7. CDR3 nucleotides: TGTGCCAGCTCACCAGCAGGGGGGGCGGTCACTGAAGCTTTCTTT. This sequence encodes CASSPAGGAVTEAFF.

The rearrangement joins TRBV10-3 to TRBJ2-5; no clear D. Trimming removed 0 bases from V and 3 bases from J, with 8 bases in between. The CDR3 is 14 residues long. From germline, CDR1 is ENHRY and CDR2 SYGVKD. The CDR3 DNA sequence: TGTGCCATCAGTGAGTCCGGGCAGGAAGAGACCCAGTACTTC. As protein: CAISESGQEETQYF.

The chain joins TRBV21-1 to TRBJ2-5. TRBV21-1 is a recognized pseudogene. This CDR3 spans 16 amino acids. This chain's CDR3 is CASSKVGYFIVETQYF. Written as DNA, the CDR3 is TGTGCCAGCAGCAAAGTCGGCTACTTTATAGTGGAGACCCAGTACTTC.

This clone was seen a single time. The chain has TRBV6-2 or TRBV6-3 and TRBJ1-2; the match to TRBD1 covers 7 bases. The CDR3 has 14 amino acids. V lost 0 bases to trimming and J lost 5 bases; unmatched junction nucleotides: 3. Germline CDR1 and CDR2: MNHEY and SVGEGT. The CDR3 sequence: CASSYSETGYGYTF. The CDR3 DNA sequence: TGTGCCAGCAGTTACTCGGAGACAGGGTATGGCTACACCTTC.

The chain carries TRBV5-1 and TRBJ2-7; 11 bases are shared with TRBD1. The junction had 7 bases not matched to a gene; V was cut back by 0 bases and J by 5 bases. Germline lookup yields CDR1 SGHRS and CDR2 YFSETQ. The CDR3 loop spans 16 amino acids. The CDR3, as DNA: TGCGCCAGCAGCTTGGTAGGGACAGGGGGTCTCGACGAGCAGTACTTC. This gives the protein CASSLVGTGGLDEQYF. The variable domain in full, with the rest retrieved from reference TRBV5-1 and TRBJ2-7, is KAGVTQTPRYLIKTRGQQVTLSCSPISGHRSVSWYQQTPGQGLQFLFEYFSETQRNKGNFPGRFSGRQFSNSRSEMNVSTLELGDSALYLCASSLVGTGGLDEQYFGPGTRLTVT.